The 6 T cell receptor beta chains presented below share a single source sample, sequenced in a study of blood T cell repertoires in COVID-19 (dated by TCRdb to 2018 to 2020). Libraries were prepared through the immunoSEQ multiplex PCR assay. TCRdb carries this immuneACCESS record with in-frame sequences only. Its versions omit some clonotypes, under half of them owing to an unresolved V gene in the studies checked, with the rest unexplained. This sample has 300,000 to 400,000 clones in its table, and over 75% of those were observed once. The ten largest clones capture 0.97% of the sample. Sequencing input: PBMCs or T cells enriched from blood (not recorded which). The receptor source for this set is a woman aged 25 to 39 with acute COVID-19.

V is TRBV6-1 and J is TRBJ2-7; perhaps TRBD2 as D (6 bases). The V end lost 1 base, the J end lost 6 bases, and 16 bases lay between the germline ends. Germline V gene sequence: CDR1 MNHNS, CDR2 SASEGT. This CDR3 is built from 15 residues. The DNA for the CDR3 is TGTGCCAGCAGTGAAGTAGGACCCGGGAGAGCCGAGCAGTACTTC. This sequence encodes CASSEVGPGRAEQYF.

The V gene is TRBV2, the J gene TRBJ2-7; D might be TRBD1 (7 bases). The length of the CDR3 is 13 residues. The V gene lost 8 bases and the J gene lost 6 bases, with 17 bases spanning the gap. Germline CDR1 and CDR2: SNHLY and FYNNEI. CDR3: CASGGTAVGEQYF. CDR3 nucleotides: TGTGCCAGCGGGGGGACAGCGGTCGGCGAGCAGTACTTC.

The chain couples TRBV7-3 to TRBJ1-1, with 8 bases matching TRBD1. J was trimmed by 5 bases and V by 5 bases; bases with no gene match: 7. This CDR3 region has 14 residues. CDR1 SGHTA and CDR2 FQGTGA come from the germline V gene. CDR3 loop: CASSPGTGGTEAFF. In DNA, the CDR3 is TGTGCCAGCAGCCCAGGGACAGGCGGTACTGAAGCTTTCTTT.

This chain joins TRBV9 and TRBJ2-1, with 7 positions matching TRBD1. The CDR3 is 16 residues long. After removal of 0 bases from V and 7 bases from J, the junction contained 10 bases not matched to a gene. Germline CDR1 is SGDLS and CDR2 is YYNGEE. The CDR3 nucleotides read TGTGCCAGCAGCGTAGAGATGGAGACAGGGATTAATGAGCAGTTCTTC. It is translated as CASSVEMETGINEQFF.

The V and J genes are TRBV19 and TRBJ1-4, with TRBD1 as a possible D gene (5 bases). The CDR3 runs 16 residues. Germline CDR1 and CDR2: LNHDA and SQIVND (reference sequence). Deletions cut 6 bases from V and 3 bases from J, with 17 bases between. CDR3 coding DNA: TGTGCCAGTAGCCCTAGAACAGGATCGGCTAATGAAAAACTGTTTTTT. Translating gives CASSPRTGSANEKLFF.

The chain couples TRBV6-4 to TRBJ1-6, with 8 bases lining up with TRBD1. The V and J ends lost 6 bases and 3 bases, in that order; junction bases with no gene match: 4. CDR3 size: 15 residues. Germline CDR1 and CDR2: MRHNA and SNTAGT. CDR3 coding DNA: TGTGCCAGCAGGGACGGACAGGGCTATAATTCACCCCTCCACTTT. This encodes CASRDGQGYNSPLHF.